This is a list of T cell receptor beta chains from one sample in a study of T cells in Graves' hyperthyroidism and ophthalmopathy. MiXCR was run by TCRdb on the multiplex PCR reads, yielding one entry per CDR3 protein. The table has a few hundred thousand distinct CDR3 sequences, approximately 16% seen once. The sequenced sample consisted of blood. These receptors originate from a woman between 35 and 50 years old with Graves' ophthalmopathy. CDR3s leave out the opening cysteine and the closing phenylalanine or tryptophan. Clone size, where shown, is once, few, many, or a class for clones that have expanded.

clone size | V gene | CDR3 protein
many | TRBV12-3/TRBV12-4 | ASSLLRAYGYT
once | TRBV15 | ATSNLGPRGGYEQY
many | TRBV6-2/TRBV6-3 | ASSYSRRAGGSSEQY
many | TRBV28 | ASSATSGRAKTQY
many | TRBV28 | ASTPGPRGTEAF
many | TRBV6-5 | ASSYSGRGPETQY
few | TRBV3-1 | ASRAGTDNSPLH
. | TRBV27 | ASCDRGSDTQY
. | TRBV19 | ASQEGLNTEAF
. | TRBV9 | ASSGGGSSWNEQF
many | TRBV28 | ASSFMRDLAKNIQY
few | TRBV5-1 | ASSLAGVLETQY
many | TRBV5-1 | ASSPWGESGNTIY
. | TRBV29-1 | SVWQGFGYGYT
many | TRBV20-1 | SASGIAGGLGNEQF
many | TRBV3-1 | ASSLGFNYGYT
many | TRBV27 | ASPPGGAEDTQY
. | TRBV2 | ASDLADTQY
. | TRBV15 | ATSPRAGGPNEQY
. | TRBV5-6 | ASSLQRANSPLH
few | TRBV5-1 | ASSLELAGVHEQF
many | TRBV29-1 | SVDLPGQGQETQY
few | TRBV27 | ASTTVNHNEQF
many | TRBV18 | ASSFGTGDSYEQY
many | TRBV30 | AVTVVVGNIQY